The 15 T cell receptor beta chains below were found in one sample sequenced in a study of shared clonotypes between healthy human individuals. Produced via immunoSEQ multiplex PCR; TCRdb's table is partial and in-frame only. There are about 710,000 clones in the sample; more than 70% occur only once, and more than 1.5% lies in the top ten. The material sequenced was memory CD4+ T cells sorted from blood. Subset: CD45RA-negative fraction. These receptors were collected from a woman in her twenties or thirties in good health.

In its sample, this clone was seen a few times. Other DNA sequences in the same sample also yield this CDR3. This chain connects TRBV5-1 to TRBJ2-1; the match to TRBD2 covers 11 bases. The CDR3 spans 15 residues. After removal of 2 bases from V and 3 bases from J, the junction contained 1 base not matched to a gene. Germline assignment: CDR1 SGHRS and CDR2 YFSETQ. The CDR3 coding sequence is TGCGCCAGCAGCTTAACTAGCGGGAGCTACAATGAGCAGTTCTTC. This translates into CASSLTSGSYNEQFF.

The rearrangement uses TRBV2 and TRBJ2-2, with 7 bases matching TRBD2. Germline V gene data show CDR1 as SNHLY and CDR2 as FYNNEI. V was pared by 4 bases and J by 2 bases, with 1 base of the junction left unmatched. The CDR3 sequence is 14 residues long. The chain's CDR3 is CASSGEGNTGELFF. In DNA, the CDR3 is TGTGCCAGCAGTGGGGAGGGCAACACCGGGGAGCTGTTTTTT.

The V call is TRBV28, the J call TRBJ2-2; 8 bases line up with TRBD2. Losses at the gene ends were 7 bases for V and 5 bases for J; bases not matched to a gene: 9. CDR3 length: 15 residues. Germline CDR1 is MDHEN and CDR2 is SYDVKM. CDR3 nucleotide sequence: TGTGCCAGCATAAAAGCGGGAGCTGGTACCGGGGAGCTGTTTTTT. This sequence encodes CASIKAGAGTGELFF.

The table lists this clone with a few counts. The chain is built from TRBV28 and TRBJ1-4, with TRBD1 matching over 10 bases. The CDR3 covers 15 residues. Looked up from germline, CDR1 is MDHEN and CDR2 is SYDVKM. Trimming at V came to 5 bases and at J to 8 bases, leaving 8 bases not matched to a gene. CDR3 amino acids: CASSATGGAREKLFF. The CDR3 DNA is TGTGCCAGCAGTGCGACAGGGGGCGCGAGGGAAAAACTGTTTTTT.

The chain has TRBV29-1 and TRBJ1-5; D may be TRBD1 (6 bases). Between the trimmed V and J ends, which lost 4 bases and 4 bases, there was a span of 8 bases. The germline V gene has CDR1 SQVTM and CDR2 ANQGSEA. The CDR3 contains 12 residues. The CDR3 protein is CSVVQGNQPQHF. The CDR3 nucleotides are TGCAGCGTTGTACAGGGAAATCAGCCCCAGCATTTT.

About this clone itself: In the same sample, other DNA sequences code for this CDR3. The chain joins TRBV5-1 to TRBJ2-7; no clear D. Germline lookup yields CDR1 SGHRS and CDR2 YFSETQ. Deletions cut 0 bases from V and 2 bases from J, with 6 bases between. The CDR3 is 13 residues long. CDR3 sequence reads: CASSLEAAYEQYF. CDR3 nucleotides: TGCGCCAGCAGCTTGGAGGCAGCCTACGAGCAGTACTTC.

J is TRBJ2-7 and V is TRBV28; D could derive from TRBD1 or TRBD2 (6 bases each). V lost 5 bases and J lost 0, with 17 bases in between. This CDR3 has 16 amino acids. Germline V gene sequence: CDR1 MDHEN, CDR2 SYDVKM. The CDR3, as DNA: TGTGCCAGCAGTGCCTCGTGGGGGGACATCTCCTACGAGCAGTACTTC. This encodes CASSASWGDISYEQYF.

The V gene is TRBV5-6, the J gene TRBJ2-3; D remains unclear. The CDR3 spans 13 residues. From germline, CDR1 is SGHDT and CDR2 YYEEEE. V shed 3 bases and J shed 1 base, with 6 bases lying between them. CDR3 residues: CASSSYGTDTQYF. The CDR3 nucleotides are TGTGCCAGCAGCTCTTACGGCACAGATACGCAGTATTTT. Using reference TRBV5-6 and TRBJ2-3 for the parts outside the CDR3, the full variable domain is DAGVTQSPTHLIKTRGQQVTLRCSPKSGHDTVSWYQQALGQGPQFIFQYYEEEERQRGNFPDRFSGHQFPNYSSELNVNALLLGDSALYLCASSSYGTDTQYFGPGTRLTVL.

There are a few counts of this clone. The rearrangement uses TRBV5-1 and TRBJ2-2; 12 bases fit TRBD1. CDR1 is SGHRS, CDR2 YFSETQ, per germline. The CDR3 length is 17 residues. V was clipped by 5 bases and J by 4 bases; unmatched bases: 9. This CDR3 is CASRPPGQGASTGELFF. CDR3 nucleotides: TGCGCCAGCAGACCACCGGGACAGGGGGCGTCCACCGGGGAGCTGTTTTTT. The complete variable domain, with remaining parts taken from reference TRBV5-1 and TRBJ2-2, reads KAGVTQTPRYLIKTRGQQVTLSCSPISGHRSVSWYQQTPGQGLQFLFEYFSETQRNKGNFPGRFSGRQFSNSRSEMNVSTLELGDSALYLCASRPPGQGASTGELFFGEGSRLTVL.

DNA for the CDR3: TGTGCCAGCAGCTTAGATTCTTTATCCTACGAGCAGTACTTC. Its translation is CASSLDSLSYEQYF. This chain connects TRBV11-3 to TRBJ2-7, with D uncertain. The CDR3 has 14 amino acids. V was shortened by 0 bases and J by 1 base, with 7 bases between the two germline ends. CDR1 and CDR2 from the germline V gene are SGHNT and YENEEA.

The chain employs TRBV19 and TRBJ1-5; D gene ambiguous. The germline V gene has CDR1 LNHDA and CDR2 SQIVND (reference sequence). The V end was cut by 4 bases, the J end by 1 base, with 8 bases between. The CDR3 sequence is 14 residues long. The CDR3 DNA is TGTGCCAGTAGTACCGCGATGAGCAATCAGCCCCAGCATTTT. This encodes CASSTAMSNQPQHF.

This clone has a handful of counts. V is TRBV28 and J is TRBJ1-1; unclear D gene. The CDR3 length is 12 residues. The germline V gene encodes CDR1 MDHEN and CDR2 SYDVKM. Trimming pared 6 bases from V and 1 base from J, leaving 6 bases between. The CDR3 sequence is CASSPGNTEAFF. DNA of the CDR3: TGTGCCAGCAGCCCCGGGAACACTGAAGCTTTCTTT.

The chain is built from TRBV28 and TRBJ1-1; a possible D gene is TRBD1 (6 bases). Germline assignment: CDR1 MDHEN and CDR2 SYDVKM. The CDR3 has 14 amino acids. V was shortened by 3 bases and J by 11 bases, with 19 bases between the two germline ends. This CDR3 reads CASSLRTEPRGAFF. For the CDR3, the DNA is TGTGCCAGCAGTTTGAGGACAGAGCCCCGAGGGGCTTTCTTT.

The rearrangement uses TRBV7-7 and TRBJ2-5, with a weak D call TRBD2 (8 bases). Per germline, CDR1 SSHAT and CDR2 FNYEAQ (reference sequence). V shed 5 bases and J shed 6 bases, with 22 bases lying between them. The CDR3 runs to 16 residues. For the CDR3, the DNA is TGTGCCAGCAGCCCAGGGGGTTTCCGGGAGGGAAAGACCCAGTACTTC. Residues: CASSPGGFREGKTQYF.

V usage is TRBV29-1 and J usage is TRBJ1-1; tentative D call: TRBD1 (5 bases). Germline V gene data show CDR1 as SQVTM and CDR2 as ANQGSEA. The CDR3 spans 13 residues. The V and J ends lost 5 bases and 1 base respectively, with 11 bases between them. CDR3 sequence (DNA): TGCAGCGTTCTTGGGGCAGGGAACACTGAAGCTTTCTTT. Translated: CSVLGAGNTEAFF.